The T cell receptor beta chain described here comes from a study of blood T cell repertoires in COVID-19. The CDR3 is 13 amino acids. In germline, CDR1 is SGHVS, CDR2 FQNEAQ. V shed 5 bases and J 7 bases; nucleotides not matched to a gene: 6. In the source study's methods: Estimates of nucleated cell counts were drawn from the amplification of reference gene primers. TCRdb's copy holds only in-frame clones and misses some; the assay was immunoSEQ multiplex PCR. From that table come the V and J calls and clone size; the DNA was used to work out D and trimming. The repertoire consists of around 190,000 clones, with about 77% occurring once and the leading ten covering about 17%.

The chain employs TRBV7-8 and TRBJ1-1; 8 bases align to TRBD1. Sequencing was done on a sample of PBMCs or T cells enriched from blood (not recorded which). This clonotype was sampled from a woman aged 50 to 60 with acute COVID-19. CDR3 DNA sequence: TGTGCCAGCAGCCCTAGGACAGGGAATGAAGCTTTCTTT. It codes for CASSPRTGNEAFF.